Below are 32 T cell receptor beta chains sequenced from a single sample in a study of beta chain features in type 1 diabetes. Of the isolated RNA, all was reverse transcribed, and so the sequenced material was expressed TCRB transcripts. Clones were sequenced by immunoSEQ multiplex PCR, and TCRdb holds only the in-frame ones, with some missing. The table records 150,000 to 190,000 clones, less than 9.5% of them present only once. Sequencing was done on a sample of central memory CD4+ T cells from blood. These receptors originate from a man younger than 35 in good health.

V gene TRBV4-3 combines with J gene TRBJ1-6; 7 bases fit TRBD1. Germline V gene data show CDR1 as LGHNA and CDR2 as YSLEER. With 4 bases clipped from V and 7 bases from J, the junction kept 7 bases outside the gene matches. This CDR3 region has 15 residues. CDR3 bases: TGCGCCAGCAGCCCCCGGGACAGCAACAATTCACCCCTCCACTTT. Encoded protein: CASSPRDSNNSPLHF.

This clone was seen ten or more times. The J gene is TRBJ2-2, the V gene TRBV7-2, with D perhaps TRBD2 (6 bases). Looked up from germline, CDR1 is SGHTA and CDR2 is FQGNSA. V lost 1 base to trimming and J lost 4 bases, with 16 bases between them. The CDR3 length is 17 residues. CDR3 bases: TGTGCCAGCAGCTTAGAGCCGGGGGTAGTAGGCACCGGGGAGCTGTTTTTT. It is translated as CASSLEPGVVGTGELFF.

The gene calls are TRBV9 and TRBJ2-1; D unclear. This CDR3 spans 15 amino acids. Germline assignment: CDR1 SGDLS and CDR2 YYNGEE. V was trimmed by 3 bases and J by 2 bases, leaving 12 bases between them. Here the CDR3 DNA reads TGTGCCAGCAGCGCTGCAGTTTTCACCTACAATGAGCAGTTCTTC. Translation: CASSAAVFTYNEQFF.

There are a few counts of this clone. The CDR3 loop reads CASSPQDSSANEKLFF. CDR3 in DNA: TGCGCCAGCAGCCCACAGGACAGCTCGGCTAATGAAAAACTGTTTTTT. The chain is built from TRBV5-1 and TRBJ1-4; perhaps TRBD1 as D (6 bases). The V gene lost 4 bases and the J gene lost 3 bases, with 16 bases spanning the gap. The CDR3 has 16 residues. Germline CDR1 reads SGHRS; CDR2 reads YFSETQ.

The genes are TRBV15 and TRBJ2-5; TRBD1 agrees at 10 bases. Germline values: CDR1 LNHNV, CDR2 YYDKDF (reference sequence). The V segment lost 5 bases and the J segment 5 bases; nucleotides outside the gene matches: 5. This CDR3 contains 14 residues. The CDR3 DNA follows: TGTGCCACCAGCCGGGACAGGGGTGGGGAGACCCAGTACTTC. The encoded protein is CATSRDRGGETQYF.

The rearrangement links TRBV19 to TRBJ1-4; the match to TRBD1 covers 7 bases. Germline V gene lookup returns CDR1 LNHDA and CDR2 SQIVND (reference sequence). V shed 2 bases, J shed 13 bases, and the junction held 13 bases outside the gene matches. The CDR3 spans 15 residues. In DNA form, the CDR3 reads TGTGCCAGTAGTATATCGGACAGGCGTAAAAGTGGACTGTTTTTT. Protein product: CASSISDRRKSGLFF.

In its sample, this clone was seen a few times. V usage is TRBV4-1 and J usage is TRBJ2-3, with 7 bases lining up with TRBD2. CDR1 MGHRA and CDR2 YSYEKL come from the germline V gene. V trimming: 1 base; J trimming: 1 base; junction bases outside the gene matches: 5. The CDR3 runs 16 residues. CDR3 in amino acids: CASSQGAGARTDTQYF. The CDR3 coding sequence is TGCGCCAGCAGCCAAGGGGCGGGAGCCCGCACAGATACGCAGTATTTT.

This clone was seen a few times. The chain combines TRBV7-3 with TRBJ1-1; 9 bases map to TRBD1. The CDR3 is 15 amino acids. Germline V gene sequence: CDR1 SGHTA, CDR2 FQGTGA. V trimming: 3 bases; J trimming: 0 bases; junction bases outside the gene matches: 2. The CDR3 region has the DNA TGTGCCAGCAGCTTTGGACAGGGGATGAACACTGAAGCTTTCTTT. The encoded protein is CASSFGQGMNTEAFF.

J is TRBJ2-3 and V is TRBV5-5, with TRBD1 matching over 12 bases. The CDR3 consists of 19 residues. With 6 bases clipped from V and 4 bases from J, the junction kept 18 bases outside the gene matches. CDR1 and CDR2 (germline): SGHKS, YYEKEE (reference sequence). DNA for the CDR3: TGTGCCAGCAACAAGACCCCGGGACAGGGGGCCGGGGGCGCAGATACGCAGTATTTT. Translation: CASNKTPGQGAGGADTQYF. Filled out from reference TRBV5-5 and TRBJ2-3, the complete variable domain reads DAGVTQSPTHLIKTRGQQVTLRCSPISGHKSVSWYQQVLGQGPQFIFQYYEKEERGRGNFPDRFSARQFPNYSSELNVNALLLGDSALYLCASNKTPGQGAGGADTQYFGPGTRLTVL.

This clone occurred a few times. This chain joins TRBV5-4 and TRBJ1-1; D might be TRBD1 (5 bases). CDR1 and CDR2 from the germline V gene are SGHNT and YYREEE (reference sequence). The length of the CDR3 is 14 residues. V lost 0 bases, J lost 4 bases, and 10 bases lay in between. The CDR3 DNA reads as TGTGCCAGCAGCTTGGACGGGGGGTTCACTGAAGCTTTCTTT. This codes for CASSLDGGFTEAFF.

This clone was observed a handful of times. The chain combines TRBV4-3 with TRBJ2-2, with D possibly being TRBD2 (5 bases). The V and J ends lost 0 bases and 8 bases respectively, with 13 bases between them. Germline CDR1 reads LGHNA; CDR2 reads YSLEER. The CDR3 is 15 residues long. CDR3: CASSQDLGSLGELFF. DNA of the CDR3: TGCGCCAGCAGCCAAGATCTTGGGAGCCTGGGGGAGCTGTTTTTT.

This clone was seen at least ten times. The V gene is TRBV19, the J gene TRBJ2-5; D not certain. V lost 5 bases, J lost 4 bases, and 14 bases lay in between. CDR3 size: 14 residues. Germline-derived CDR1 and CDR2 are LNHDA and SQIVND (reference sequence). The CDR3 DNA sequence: TGTGCCAGTAGTCACGCAGGCCTAAGAGAGACCCAGTACTTC. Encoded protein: CASSHAGLRETQYF.

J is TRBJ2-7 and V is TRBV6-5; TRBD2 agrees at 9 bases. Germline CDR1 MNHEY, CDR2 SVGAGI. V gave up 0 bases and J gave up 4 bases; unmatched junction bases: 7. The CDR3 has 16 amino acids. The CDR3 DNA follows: TGTGCCAGCAGTTACTCGTTTCCTAGCGGGATGTACGAGCAGTACTTC. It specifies CASSYSFPSGMYEQYF.

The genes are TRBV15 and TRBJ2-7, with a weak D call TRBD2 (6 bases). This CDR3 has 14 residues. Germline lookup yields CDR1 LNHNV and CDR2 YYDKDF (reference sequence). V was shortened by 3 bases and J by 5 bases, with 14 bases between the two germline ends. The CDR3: CATSRGGHGNEQYF. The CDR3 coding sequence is TGTGCCACCAGCAGGGGAGGCCATGGGAACGAGCAGTACTTC.

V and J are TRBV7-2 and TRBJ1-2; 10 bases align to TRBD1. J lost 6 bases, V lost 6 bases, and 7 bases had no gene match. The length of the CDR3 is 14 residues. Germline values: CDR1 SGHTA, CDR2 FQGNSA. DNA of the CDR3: TGTGCCAGCAGTTCCGACAGGGGGCGTCATGGCTACACCTTC. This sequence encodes CASSSDRGRHGYTF.

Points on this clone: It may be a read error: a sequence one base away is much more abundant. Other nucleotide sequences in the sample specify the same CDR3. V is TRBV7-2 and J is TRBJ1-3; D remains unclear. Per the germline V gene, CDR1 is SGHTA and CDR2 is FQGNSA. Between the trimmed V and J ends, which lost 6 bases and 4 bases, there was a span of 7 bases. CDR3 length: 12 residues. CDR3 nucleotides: TGTGCCAGCAGTTCACAGGGAAACACCATATATTTT. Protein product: CASSSQGNTIYF.

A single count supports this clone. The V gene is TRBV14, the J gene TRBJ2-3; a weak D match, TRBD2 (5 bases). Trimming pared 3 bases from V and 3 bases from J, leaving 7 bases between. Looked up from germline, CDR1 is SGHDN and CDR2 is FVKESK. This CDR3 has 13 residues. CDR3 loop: CASSQEVTDTQYF. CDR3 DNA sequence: TGTGCCAGCAGCCAGGAGGTAACAGATACGCAGTATTTT.

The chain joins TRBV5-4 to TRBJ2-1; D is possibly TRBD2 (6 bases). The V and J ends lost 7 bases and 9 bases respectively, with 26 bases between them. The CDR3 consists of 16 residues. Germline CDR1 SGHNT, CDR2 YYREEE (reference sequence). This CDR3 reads CASASFRGGGNSEQFF. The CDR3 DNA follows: TGTGCCAGCGCCTCCTTTCGGGGTGGGGGGAATTCTGAGCAGTTCTTC.

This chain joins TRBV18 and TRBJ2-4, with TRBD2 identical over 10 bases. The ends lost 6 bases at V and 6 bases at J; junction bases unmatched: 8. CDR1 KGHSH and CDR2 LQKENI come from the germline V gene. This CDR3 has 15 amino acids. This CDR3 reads CASSLGTSDLNIQYF. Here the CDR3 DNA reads TGTGCCAGCTCCCTGGGGACTAGCGATCTAAACATTCAGTACTTC.

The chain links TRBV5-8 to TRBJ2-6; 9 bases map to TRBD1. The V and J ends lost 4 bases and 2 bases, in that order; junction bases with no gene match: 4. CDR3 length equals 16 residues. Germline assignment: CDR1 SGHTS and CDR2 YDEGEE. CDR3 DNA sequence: TGTGCCAGCAGCGTAAGACAGGGGGCTGGGGCCAACGTCCTGACTTTC. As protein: CASSVRQGAGANVLTF.

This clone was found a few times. CDR3 protein: CASSQVDRGGTQYF. The CDR3 DNA reads as TGTGCCAGCAGCCAAGTAGACAGGGGGGGGACCCAGTACTTC. The rearrangement joins TRBV4-2 to TRBJ2-5; TRBD1 agrees at 9 bases. Germline assignment: CDR1 LGHNA and CDR2 YNFKEQ. J lost 7 bases, V lost 1 base, and 4 bases had no gene match. The CDR3 runs 14 residues.

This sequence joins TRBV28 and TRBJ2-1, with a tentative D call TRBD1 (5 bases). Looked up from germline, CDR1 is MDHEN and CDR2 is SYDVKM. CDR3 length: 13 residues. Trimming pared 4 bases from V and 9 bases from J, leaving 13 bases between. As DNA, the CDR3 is TGTGCCAGCAGTTCACGAGATACAGGTGAGCAGTTCTTC. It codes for CASSSRDTGEQFF.

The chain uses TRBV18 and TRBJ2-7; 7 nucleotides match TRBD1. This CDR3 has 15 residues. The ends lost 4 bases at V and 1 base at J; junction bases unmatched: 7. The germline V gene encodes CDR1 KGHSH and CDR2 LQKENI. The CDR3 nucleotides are TGTGCCAGCTCACGTTATCAGGGACAGTCCTACGAGCAGTACTTC. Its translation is CASSRYQGQSYEQYF.

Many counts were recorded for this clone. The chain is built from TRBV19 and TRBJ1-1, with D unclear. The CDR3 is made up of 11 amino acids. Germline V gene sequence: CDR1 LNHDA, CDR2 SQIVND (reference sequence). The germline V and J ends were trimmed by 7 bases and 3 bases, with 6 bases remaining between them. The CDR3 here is CASTLDTEAFF. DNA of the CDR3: TGTGCCAGTACTCTCGACACTGAAGCTTTCTTT.

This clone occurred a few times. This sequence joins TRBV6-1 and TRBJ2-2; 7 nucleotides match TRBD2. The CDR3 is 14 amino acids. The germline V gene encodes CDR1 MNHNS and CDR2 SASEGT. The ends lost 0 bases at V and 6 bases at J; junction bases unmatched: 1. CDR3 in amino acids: CASSEARGSGELFF. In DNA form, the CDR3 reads TGTGCCAGCAGTGAAGCGCGGGGGTCCGGGGAGCTGTTTTTT.

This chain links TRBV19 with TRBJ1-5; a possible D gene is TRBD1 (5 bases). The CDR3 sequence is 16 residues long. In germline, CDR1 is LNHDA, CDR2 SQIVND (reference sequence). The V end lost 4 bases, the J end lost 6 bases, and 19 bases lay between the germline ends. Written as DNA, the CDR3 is TGTGCCAGTAGTAGCGGGGGGTTGCCGAGGGCTCAGCCCCAGCATTTT. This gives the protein CASSSGGLPRAQPQHF.

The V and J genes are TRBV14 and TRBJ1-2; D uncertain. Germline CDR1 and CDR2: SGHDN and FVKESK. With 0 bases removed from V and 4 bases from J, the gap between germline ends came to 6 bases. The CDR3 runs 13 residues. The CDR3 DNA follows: TGTGCCAGCAGCCAAGACAGGTCCTATGGCTACACCTTC. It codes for CASSQDRSYGYTF.

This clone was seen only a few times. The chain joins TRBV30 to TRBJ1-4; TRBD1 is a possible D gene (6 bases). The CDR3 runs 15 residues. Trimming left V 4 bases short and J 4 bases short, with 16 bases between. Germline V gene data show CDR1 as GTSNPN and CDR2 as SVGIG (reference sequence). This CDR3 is CAWITSRGNNEKLFF. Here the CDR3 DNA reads TGTGCCTGGATCACATCCAGGGGAAATAATGAAAAACTGTTTTTT.

The DNA for the CDR3 is TGTGCCAGCAGCCGGGGGGACAGGGGGCATGAGACCCAGTACTTC. This gives the protein CASSRGDRGHETQYF. This rearrangement joins TRBV28 to TRBJ2-5; 12 bases are a match to TRBD1. This CDR3 is 15 amino acids long. The ends lost 6 bases at V and 5 bases at J; junction bases unmatched: 7. The germline CDR1 and CDR2 sequences are MDHEN and SYDVKM.

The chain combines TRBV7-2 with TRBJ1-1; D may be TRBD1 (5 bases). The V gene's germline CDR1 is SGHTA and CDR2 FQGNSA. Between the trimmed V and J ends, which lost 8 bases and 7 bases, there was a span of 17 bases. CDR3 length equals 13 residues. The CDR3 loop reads CASGAGDYNEAFF. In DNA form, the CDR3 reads TGTGCCAGCGGCGCGGGGGACTATAATGAAGCTTTCTTT.

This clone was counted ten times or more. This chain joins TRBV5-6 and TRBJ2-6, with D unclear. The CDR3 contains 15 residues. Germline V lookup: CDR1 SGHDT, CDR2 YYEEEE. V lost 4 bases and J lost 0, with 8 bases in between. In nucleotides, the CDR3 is TGTGCCAGCAGCCAATGGCACTCTGGGGCCAACGTCCTGACTTTC. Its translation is CASSQWHSGANVLTF.

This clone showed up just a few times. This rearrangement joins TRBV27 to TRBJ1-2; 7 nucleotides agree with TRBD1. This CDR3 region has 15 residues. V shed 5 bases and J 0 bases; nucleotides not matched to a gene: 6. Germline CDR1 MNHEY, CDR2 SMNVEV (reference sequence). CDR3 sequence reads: CASSPGTVANYGYTF. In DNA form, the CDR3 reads TGTGCCAGCAGTCCCGGGACAGTCGCTAACTATGGCTACACCTTC.